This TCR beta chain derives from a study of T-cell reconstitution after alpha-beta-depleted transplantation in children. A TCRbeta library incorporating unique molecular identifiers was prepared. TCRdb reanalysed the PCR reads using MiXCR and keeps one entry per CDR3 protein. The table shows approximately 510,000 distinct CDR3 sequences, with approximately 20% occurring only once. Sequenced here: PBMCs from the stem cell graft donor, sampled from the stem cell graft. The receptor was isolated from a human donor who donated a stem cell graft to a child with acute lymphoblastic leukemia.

The CDR3 bases are TGCGCCAGCAGCCCATTAATCGGTCAGGGCGGGGAGCTGTTTTTT. As protein: CASSPLIGQGGELFF. V gene TRBV5-1 combines with J gene TRBJ2-2; D may be TRBD1 (5 bases). Between the trimmed V and J ends, which lost 4 bases and 7 bases, there was a span of 17 bases. This CDR3 is 15 amino acids long. Looked up from germline, CDR1 is SGHRS and CDR2 is YFSETQ.